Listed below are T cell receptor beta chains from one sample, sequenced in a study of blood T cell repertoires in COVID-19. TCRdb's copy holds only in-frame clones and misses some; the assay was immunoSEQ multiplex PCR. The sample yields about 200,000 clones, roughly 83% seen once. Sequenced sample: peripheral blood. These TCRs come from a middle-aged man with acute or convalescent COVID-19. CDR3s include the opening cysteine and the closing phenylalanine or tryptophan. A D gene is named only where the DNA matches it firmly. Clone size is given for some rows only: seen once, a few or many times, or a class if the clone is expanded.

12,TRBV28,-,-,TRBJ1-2,TGTGCCAGCAGTTCTTCTAACTATGGCTACACCTTC,CASSSSNYGYTF
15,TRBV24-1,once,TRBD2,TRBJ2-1,TGTGCCACCAGTGGGGGACTAGCGGGAGTGAATGAGCAGTTCTTC,CATSGGLAGVNEQFF
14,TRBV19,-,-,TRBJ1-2,TGTGCCAGTAGTAAAAACAGGGCTGGCTATGGCTACACCTTC,CASSKNRAGYGYTF
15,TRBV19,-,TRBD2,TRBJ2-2,TGTGCCAGTAGCCCAGCGGGAGGGGGTACCGGGGAGCTGTTTTTT,CASSPAGGGTGELFF
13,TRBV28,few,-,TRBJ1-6,TGTGCCAGCAGTTACAGTAATGATTCACCCCTCCACTTT,CASSYSNDSPLHF
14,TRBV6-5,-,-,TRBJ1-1,TGTGCCAGCAGTACCTCGGGGGGGTTGGCTGAAGCTTTCTTT,CASSTSGGLAEAFF
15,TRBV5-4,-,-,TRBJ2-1,TGTGCCAGCAGCTCCCCGAGAAGCTCCTACAATGAGCAGTTCTTC,CASSSPRSSYNEQFF
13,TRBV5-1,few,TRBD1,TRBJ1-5,TGCGCCAGCAGCTGGGACAGCGATCAGCCCCAGCATTTT,CASSWDSDQPQHF
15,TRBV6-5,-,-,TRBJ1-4,TGTGCCAGCACCTCAGGACAACCCTCTAAAGAAAAACTGTTTTTT,CASTSGQPSKEKLFF
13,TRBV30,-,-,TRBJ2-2,TGTGCCTCCATAGATCCGAACACCGGGGAGCTGTTTTTT,CASIDPNTGELFF
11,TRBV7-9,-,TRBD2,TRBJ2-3,TGTGCCGGCGGGACTAGGGATACGCAGTATTTT,CAGGTRDTQYF
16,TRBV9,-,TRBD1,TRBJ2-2,TGTGCCAGCAGCGTAGAGGACAGGCTAGGAACCGGGGAGCTGTTTTTT,CASSVEDRLGTGELFF
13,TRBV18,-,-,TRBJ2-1,TGTGCCAGCTCACCATCGGGGTTGGATGAGCAGTTCTTC,CASSPSGLDEQFF
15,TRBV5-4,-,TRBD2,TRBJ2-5,TGTGCCAGCAGCTTACAGGTGGGGGGGCAAGAGACCCAGTACTTC,CASSLQVGGQETQYF
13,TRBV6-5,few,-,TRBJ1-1,TGTGCCAGCAAGGAACAGACGAACACTGAAGCTTTCTTT,CASKEQTNTEAFF
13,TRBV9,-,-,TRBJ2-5,TGTGCCAGCAGCGCCCCTAGTCAAGAGACCCAGTACTTC,CASSAPSQETQYF
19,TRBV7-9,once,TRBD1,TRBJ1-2,TGTGCCAGCAGCTACGAACCCAAACCAGGGGGACGGACTAACTATGGCTACACCTTC,CASSYEPKPGGRTNYGYTF
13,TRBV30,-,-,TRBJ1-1,TGTGCCTGGAGCCCAGGGGCGAACACTGAAGCTTTCTTT,CAWSPGANTEAFF
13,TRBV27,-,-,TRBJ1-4,TGTGCCAGCAGTCGCCGCAGGAATGAAAAACTGTTTTTT,CASSRRRNEKLFF
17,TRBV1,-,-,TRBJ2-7,TGCACCAGCAGCCGACGGGAAACCGGGACAGGAAACTACGAGCAGTACTTC,CTSSRRETGTGNYEQYF
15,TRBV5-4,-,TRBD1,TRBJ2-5,TGTGCCAGCAGCCGCGACAGGGGGACCCAAGAGACCCAGTACTTC,CASSRDRGTQETQYF
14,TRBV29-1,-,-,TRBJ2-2,TGCAGCGTTGAAGTAAGAGGAGGGACCGGGGAGCTGTTTTTT,CSVEVRGGTGELFF
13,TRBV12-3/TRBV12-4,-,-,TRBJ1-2,TGTGCCAGCAGCCTGGACGGGGGGTATGGCTACACCTTC,CASSLDGGYGYTF
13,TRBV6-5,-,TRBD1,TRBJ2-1,TGTGCCAGCAGCCGGGACAGAGACAATGAGCAGTTCTTC,CASSRDRDNEQFF
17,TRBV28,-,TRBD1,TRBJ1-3,TGTGCCAGCAGTTCGGGACAGGGGGCGCGGTCTGGAAACACCATATATTTT,CASSSGQGARSGNTIYF
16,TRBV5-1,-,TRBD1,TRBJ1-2,TGCGCCAGCAGCTCCACCGGGACAGCTCAAATTTATGGCTACACCTTC,CASSSTGTAQIYGYTF
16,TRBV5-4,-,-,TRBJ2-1,TGTGCCAGCAGCTTGGACGCAGGTTCTTCCTACAATGAGCAGTTCTTC,CASSLDAGSSYNEQFF
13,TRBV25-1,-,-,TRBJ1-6,TGTGCCAGCAGTCTTCAGGGGAATTCACCCCTCCACTTT,CASSLQGNSPLHF
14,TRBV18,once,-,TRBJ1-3,TGTGCCAGCTCACCCGCCGGGGAAGGGAACACCATATATTTT,CASSPAGEGNTIYF
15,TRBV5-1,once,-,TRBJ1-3,TGCGCCAGCAGCTTGGGTAGTCTCTCTGGAAACACCATATATTTT,CASSLGSLSGNTIYF
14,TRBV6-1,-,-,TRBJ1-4,TGTGCCAGCAGTGACGGTGCAACTAATGAAAAACTGTTTTTT,CASSDGATNEKLFF
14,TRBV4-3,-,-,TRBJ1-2,TGCGCCAGCAGCCTACGGGATACATCCTATGGCTACACCTTC,CASSLRDTSYGYTF
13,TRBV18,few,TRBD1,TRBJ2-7,TGTGCCAGCTCTGGGACAGGTCCCTACGAGCAGTACTTC,CASSGTGPYEQYF
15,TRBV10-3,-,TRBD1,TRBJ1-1,TGTGCCATCAGTGAAGACAGGGCGACGGACACTGAAGCTTTCTTT,CAISEDRATDTEAFF
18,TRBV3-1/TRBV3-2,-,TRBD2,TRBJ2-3,TGTGCCAGCAGCCAAGACACGCGGGAGCGGGGCCTCTGGGATACGCAGTATTTT,CASSQDTRERGLWDTQYF
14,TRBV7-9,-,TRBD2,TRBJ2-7,TGTGCCAGCAGCTTAAGTCTAGCGGTACACGAGCAGTACTTC,CASSLSLAVHEQYF
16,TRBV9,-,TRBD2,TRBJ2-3,TGTGCCAGCAGCCCCTCAGGGACTAGGGGGACAGATACGCAGTATTTT,CASSPSGTRGTDTQYF
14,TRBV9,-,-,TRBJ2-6,TGTGCCAGCAGCGTGCGCTCTGGGGCCAACGTCCTGACTTTC,CASSVRSGANVLTF
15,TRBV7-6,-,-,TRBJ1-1,TGTGCCAGCAGCTTAAAGATAGACATGAACACTGAAGCTTTCTTT,CASSLKIDMNTEAFF
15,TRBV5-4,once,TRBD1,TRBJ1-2,TGTGCCAGCAGCCCCGGGACAGCACCTAACTATGGCTACACCTTC,CASSPGTAPNYGYTF
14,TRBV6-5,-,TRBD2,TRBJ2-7,TGTGCCAGCAGTCTAGCGGGATCATCCTACGAGCAGTACTTC,CASSLAGSSYEQYF
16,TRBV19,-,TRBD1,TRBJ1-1,TGTGCCAGTAGTATAGACCAGGGGGAAAGGAACACTGAAGCTTTCTTT,CASSIDQGERNTEAFF
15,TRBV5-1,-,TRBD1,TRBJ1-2,TGCGCCAGCAGCTTGTTCCAGGGGGCGGCCTATGGCTACACCTTC,CASSLFQGAAYGYTF
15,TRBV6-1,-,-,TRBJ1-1,TGTGCCAGCAGTGAACAAGGTCGGAGAAGCACTGAAGCTTTCTTT,CASSEQGRRSTEAFF
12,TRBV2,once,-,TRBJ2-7,TGTGCCGGAGGAGGGGAAACCTACGAGCAGTACTTC,CAGGGETYEQYF
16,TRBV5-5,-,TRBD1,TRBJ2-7,TGTGCCAGCAGCGCAAACCCGGGACAGGGCTCCTACGAGCAGTACTTC,CASSANPGQGSYEQYF
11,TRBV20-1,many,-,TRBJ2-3,TGTAGTAGCGAGACCACAGATACGCAGTATTTT,CSSETTDTQYF
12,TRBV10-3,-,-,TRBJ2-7,TGTGCCGTAGGGGGGGCTCTGGGCGAGCAGTACTTC,CAVGGALGEQYF
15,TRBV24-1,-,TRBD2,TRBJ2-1,TGTGCCACCAGTGACGGGGGACTAGCGGGAGTTGAGCAGTTCTTC,CATSDGGLAGVEQFF
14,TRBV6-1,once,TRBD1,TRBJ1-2,TGTGCCAGCAGTGAATGGTACAGGGGTAACGGCTACACCTTC,CASSEWYRGNGYTF